The 11 T cell receptor beta chains listed next were all sequenced from one sample in a study of cytomegalovirus exposure and HLA in healthy donors. It was with 60 Vbeta and 13 Jbeta primers that the PCR ran. TCRdb's copy holds only in-frame clones and misses some; the assay was immunoSEQ multiplex PCR. The sample's table shows roughly 77,000 clones. Sequencing was carried out using PBMCs. All receptors come from a man aged 30 to 45 in good health and CMV-seronegative.

The chain carries TRBV14 and TRBJ1-1; possibly TRBD1 for D (5 bases). The CDR3 contains 14 residues. The germline V gene encodes CDR1 SGHDN and CDR2 FVKESK. Deletions cut 1 base from V and 4 bases from J, with 10 bases between. In DNA, the CDR3 is TGTGCCAGCAGCCAAGTGGGGGGTGGCACTGAAGCTTTCTTT. Residues: CASSQVGGGTEAFF.

The chain carries TRBV29-1 and TRBJ2-1, with 12 bases lining up with TRBD2. Germline loops: CDR1 SQVTM, CDR2 ANQGSEA. This CDR3 has 12 amino acids. The junction had 4 bases not matched to a gene; V was cut back by 7 bases and J by 9 bases. The CDR3 DNA reads TGCAGCGCAGGACTAGCGGGAAGTGAGCAGTTCTTC. This encodes CSAGLAGSEQFF.

The genes are TRBV2 and TRBJ1-2, with a weak D call TRBD1 (5 bases). In germline, CDR1 is SNHLY, CDR2 FYNNEI. The CDR3 extends over 12 amino acids. Trimming removed 3 bases from V and 5 bases from J, with 7 bases in between. In DNA, the CDR3 is TGTGCCAGCAGTGAGGACATTTATGGCTACACCTTC. Amino acids: CASSEDIYGYTF.

The rearrangement uses TRBV7-9 and TRBJ1-6; D might be TRBD1 (6 bases). The germline gives CDR1 SEHNR, CDR2 FQNEAQ (reference sequence). Trimming cost V 5 bases and J 8 bases, with 16 bases left between them. The CDR3 length is 15 residues. CDR3 sequence: CASSAGTTRDSPLHF. In DNA form, the CDR3 reads TGTGCCAGCAGCGCAGGGACAACTAGGGATTCACCCCTCCACTTT.

The V call is TRBV5-1, the J call TRBJ2-5; 11 nucleotides line up with TRBD1. Trimming removed 4 bases from V and 2 bases from J; junction bases left unmatched: 4. The CDR3 extends over 15 amino acids. Germline lookup yields CDR1 SGHRS and CDR2 YFSETQ. CDR3 sequence: CASSVDRGRQETQYF. The CDR3, as DNA: TGCGCCAGCAGCGTGGACAGGGGGCGGCAAGAGACCCAGTACTTC.

The CDR3 nucleotides read TGTGCCAGCAGTTCGCAGTCTAACTATGGCTACACCTTC. The encoded protein is CASSSQSNYGYTF. V is TRBV28 and J is TRBJ1-2; D remains unclear. V gave up 4 bases and J gave up 0 bases, with 6 bases separating them. Germline CDR1 is MDHEN and CDR2 is SYDVKM. This CDR3 is built from 13 residues.

The chain has TRBV2 and TRBJ2-7; 13 nucleotides line up with TRBD2. Trimming removed 7 bases from V and 4 bases from J; junction bases left unmatched: 7. Germline assignment: CDR1 SNHLY and CDR2 FYNNEI. CDR3 length: 15 amino acids. The CDR3 region is CASTRGLAGIYEQYF. CDR3 nucleotide sequence: TGTGCCAGCACCCGGGGACTAGCGGGAATTTACGAGCAGTACTTC.

In the case of this clone: This specimen includes other DNA sequences encoding the same CDR3. The chain employs TRBV11-2 and TRBJ1-1; D ambiguous. This CDR3 is built from 12 residues. V was cut by 5 bases and J by 4 bases, with 8 bases left in between. Germline V gene data show CDR1 as SGHAT and CDR2 as FQNNGV. The CDR3 is CASSPEVTEAFF. CDR3 DNA sequence: TGTGCCAGCAGCCCAGAGGTCACTGAAGCTTTCTTT.

J is TRBJ2-7 and V is TRBV5-1, with 7 positions matching TRBD2. Germline CDR1 is SGHRS and CDR2 is YFSETQ. With V trimmed by 4 bases and J by 2 bases, 12 bases remained unmatched. CDR3 size: 16 residues. The CDR3, as DNA: TGCGCCAGCAGCCTCCCCGGGGGAGGGTCCACCTACGAGCAGTACTTC. The encoded protein is CASSLPGGGSTYEQYF.

The chain links TRBV18 to TRBJ2-5, with 11 bases lining up with TRBD1. The CDR3 runs to 16 residues. The junction had 8 bases not matched to a gene; V was cut back by 4 bases and J by 4 bases. Germline values: CDR1 KGHSH, CDR2 LQKENI. For the CDR3, the DNA is TGTGCCAGCTCACGAGGGACAGGGGGAACCGGAGAGACCCAGTACTTC. Its protein product is CASSRGTGGTGETQYF.

This chain joins TRBV15 and TRBJ1-2; unclear D gene. Germline V gene data show CDR1 as LNHNV and CDR2 as YYDKDF (reference sequence). The CDR3 sequence is 15 residues long. V was clipped by 1 base and J by 7 bases, with 16 bases between them. The DNA of the CDR3 is TGTGCCACCAGCAGAGCCCGGGAGTCGTGGGGTGGCTACACCTTC. Residues: CATSRARESWGGYTF.